These 14 T cell receptor beta chains share one sample of origin, sequenced in a study of CD8 T cells in Susac syndrome. RNA totalling roughly 0.45 to 1 ug underwent reverse transcription with random hexamers. TCRdb redid the calling of the immunoSEQ multiplex PCR reads with MiXCR, one entry per CDR3 protein. Of about 120,000 distinct CDR3 sequences listed, around 94% are singletons. Sequencing input: CD4+ T cells from PBMCs. The receptors were sampled from a human donor with multiple sclerosis.

The V gene is TRBV7-2, the J gene TRBJ2-5; D call uncertain. This CDR3 spans 14 amino acids. Germline CDR1 SGHTA, CDR2 FQGNSA. Trimming stripped 5 bases from V and 4 bases from J, with 14 bases between. DNA for the CDR3: TGTGCCAGCAGCCCTCGGTTGAATCGAGAGACCCAGTACTTC. Protein sequence: CASSPRLNRETQYF.

V gene TRBV6-6 combines with J gene TRBJ2-1, with D tentatively TRBD1 (7 bases). Germline V lookup: CDR1 MNHNY, CDR2 SVGAGI (reference sequence). The V gene lost 6 bases and the J gene lost 5 bases, with 11 bases spanning the gap. This CDR3 is built from 13 residues. The CDR3 DNA follows: TGTGCCAGCAGCACCAGGGGGGACAATGAGCAGTTCTTC. This sequence encodes CASSTRGDNEQFF.

V usage is TRBV20-1 and J usage is TRBJ2-6; 8 bases are a match to TRBD1. CDR1 is DFQATT and CDR2 is SNEGSKA in the germline V gene (reference sequence). V dropped 5 bases and J dropped 0; count of bases not matched to a gene: 6. The CDR3 contains 16 residues. CDR3 residues: CSALTGAPSGANVLTF. DNA for the CDR3: TGCAGTGCTTTGACAGGGGCACCCTCTGGGGCCAACGTCCTGACTTTC.

The chain couples TRBV7-2 to TRBJ1-1; D might be TRBD1 (6 bases). The CDR3 covers 17 residues. V lost 6 bases, J lost 3 bases, and 23 bases lay in between. The germline V gene encodes CDR1 SGHTA and CDR2 FQGNSA. The DNA of the CDR3 is TGTGCCAGCAGTTTTAGCTCCAGCCGGGGGGCGGACACTGAAGCTTTCTTT. This codes for CASSFSSSRGADTEAFF.

The rearrangement links TRBV6-5 to TRBJ1-2; D unresolved. The CDR3 is made up of 13 amino acids. Trimming removed 2 bases from V and 0 bases from J, with 4 bases in between. CDR1 and CDR2 from the germline V gene are MNHEY and SVGAGI. CDR3: CASSYAANYGYTF. In nucleotides, the CDR3 is TGTGCCAGCAGTTACGCAGCTAACTATGGCTACACCTTC.

The chain is built from TRBV27 and TRBJ1-2; the D is unclear. The CDR3 contains 16 residues. Germline values: CDR1 MNHEY, CDR2 SMNVEV (reference sequence). Trimming stripped 2 bases from V and 2 bases from J, with 15 bases between. The DNA of the CDR3 is TGTGCCAGCAGTTTAAGCGCCTTGGAGCTAAACTATGGCTACACCTTC. The encoded protein is CASSLSALELNYGYTF.

The chain carries TRBV7-9 and TRBJ2-3; 8 bases align to TRBD1. CDR3 length: 14 amino acids. Germline-derived CDR1 and CDR2 are SEHNR and FQNEAQ (reference sequence). The ends lost 6 bases at V and 6 bases at J; junction bases unmatched: 8. This CDR3 reads CASSPGQERDTQYF. In DNA form, the CDR3 reads TGTGCCAGCAGTCCGGGACAGGAAAGGGATACGCAGTATTTT.

V usage is TRBV14 and J usage is TRBJ1-6; a possible D gene is TRBD1 (5 bases). V gave up 9 bases and J gave up 6 bases, with 9 bases separating them. The CDR3 runs 12 residues. CDR1 and CDR2 (germline): SGHDN, FVKESK. As DNA, the CDR3 is TGTGCCAGTTCGAGGGGTAATTCACCCCTCCACTTT. Translating it yields CASSRGNSPLHF.

This clonotype was observed once. The genes are TRBV6-6 and TRBJ2-5; D not resolved. The CDR3 runs 14 residues. V lost 6 bases, J lost 0 bases, and 11 bases lay in between. CDR1 and CDR2 (germline): MNHNY, SVGAGI (reference sequence). Here the CDR3 DNA reads TGTGCCAGCAGGTCGGAGTCCTACCAAGAGACCCAGTACTTC. This codes for CASRSESYQETQYF.

The chain is built from TRBV12-3 or TRBV12-4 and TRBJ1-2, with D maybe TRBD1 (5 bases). CDR3 length: 15 amino acids. Trimming stripped 8 bases from V and 3 bases from J, with 19 bases between. CDR3 loop: CASSHGGGGYYGYTF. The CDR3 nucleotides read TGTGCCAGCTCCCATGGGGGAGGAGGCTACTATGGCTACACCTTC.

V and J are TRBV5-1 and TRBJ2-1, with TRBD1 as a possible D gene (6 bases). The germline gives CDR1 SGHRS, CDR2 YFSETQ. This CDR3 comprises 16 residues. Trimming cost V 0 bases and J 2 bases, with 12 bases left between them. The CDR3 loop reads CASSLDNRVTYNEQFF. The CDR3, as DNA: TGCGCCAGCAGCTTGGATAACAGGGTGACCTACAATGAGCAGTTCTTC.

This sequence joins TRBV6-5 and TRBJ1-1; a weak D match, TRBD1 (6 bases). The CDR3 contains 14 residues. The V and J ends lost 8 bases and 0 bases respectively, with 13 bases between them. The germline gives CDR1 MNHEY, CDR2 SVGAGI. The CDR3 sequence: CASRKQGMNTEAFF. CDR3 nucleotides: TGTGCCAGCCGAAAACAGGGCATGAACACTGAAGCTTTCTTT.

The chain links TRBV7-2 to TRBJ1-6; D ambiguous. This CDR3 comprises 15 residues. Germline V gives CDR1 SGHTA, CDR2 FQGNSA. The V end lost 2 bases, the J end lost 13 bases, and 18 bases lay between the germline ends. The CDR3 sequence is CASSLQELVILPLHF. The CDR3 nucleotides read TGTGCCAGCAGCTTACAGGAATTAGTCATTCTCCCCCTCCACTTT.

The chain has TRBV5-1 and TRBJ1-1; tentative D call: TRBD1 (6 bases). CDR1 SGHRS and CDR2 YFSETQ come from the germline V gene. This CDR3 spans 17 amino acids. V shed 0 bases and J shed 1 base, with 16 bases lying between them. CDR3 in amino acids: CASSLGGANGWNTEAFF. As DNA, the CDR3 is TGCGCCAGCAGCTTGGGGGGGGCGAACGGATGGAACACTGAAGCTTTCTTT.